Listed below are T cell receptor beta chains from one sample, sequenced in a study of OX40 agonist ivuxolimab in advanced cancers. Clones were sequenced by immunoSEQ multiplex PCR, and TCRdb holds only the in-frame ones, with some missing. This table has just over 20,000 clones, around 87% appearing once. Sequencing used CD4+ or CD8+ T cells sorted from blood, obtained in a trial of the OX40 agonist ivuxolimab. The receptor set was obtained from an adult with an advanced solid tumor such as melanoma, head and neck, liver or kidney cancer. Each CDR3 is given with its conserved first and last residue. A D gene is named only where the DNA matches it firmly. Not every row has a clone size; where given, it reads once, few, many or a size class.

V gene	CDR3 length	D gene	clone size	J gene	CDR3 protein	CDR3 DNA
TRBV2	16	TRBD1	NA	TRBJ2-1	CASRITRDRVEHEQFF	TGTGCCAGCCGAATAACCCGGGACAGGGTAGAGCATGAGCAGTTCTTC
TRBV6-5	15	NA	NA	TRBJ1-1	CASSYSPGMNTEAFF	TGTGCCAGCAGTTACTCGCCAGGTATGAACACTGAAGCTTTCTTT
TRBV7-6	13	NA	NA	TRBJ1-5	CASSSDEYQPQHF	TGTGCCAGCAGCTCGGATGAGTACCAGCCCCAGCATTTT
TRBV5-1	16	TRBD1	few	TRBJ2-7	CASSLGDRGIAYEQYF	TGCGCCAGCAGCTTGGGGGACAGGGGGATAGCCTACGAGCAGTACTTC
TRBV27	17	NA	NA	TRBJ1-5	CASSLLTPRGVNQPQHF	TGTGCCAGCAGTTTATTAACTCCCAGGGGCGTCAATCAGCCCCAGCATTTT
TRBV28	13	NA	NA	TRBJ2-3	CASSLGGPDTQYF	TGTGCCAGCAGTTTAGGGGGGCCAGATACGCAGTATTTT
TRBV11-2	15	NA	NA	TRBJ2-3	CASSLSGGFTDTQYF	TGTGCCAGCAGCTTAAGTGGGGGGTTCACAGATACGCAGTATTTT
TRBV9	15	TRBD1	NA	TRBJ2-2	CASSAQGAKGGELFF	TGTGCCAGCAGCGCTCAGGGGGCGAAAGGCGGGGAGCTGTTTTTT
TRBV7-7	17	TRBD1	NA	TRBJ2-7	CASSYLPPGQGTDEQYF	TGTGCCAGCAGCTATCTTCCACCGGGACAGGGGACTGACGAGCAGTACTTC
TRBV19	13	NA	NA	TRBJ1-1	CASSIQGNTEAFF	TGTGCCAGTAGTATTCAGGGGAACACTGAAGCTTTCTTT
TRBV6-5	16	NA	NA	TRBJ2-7	CASSYSGGAHSYEQYF	TGTGCCAGCAGTTACTCGGGCGGGGCCCACTCCTACGAGCAGTACTTC
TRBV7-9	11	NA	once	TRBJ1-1	CASSWGTEAFF	TGTGCCAGCAGCTGGGGGACCGAAGCTTTCTTT
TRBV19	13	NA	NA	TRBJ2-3	CASSLDGEDTQYF	TGTGCCAGTAGTCTGGACGGGGAAGATACGCAGTATTTT
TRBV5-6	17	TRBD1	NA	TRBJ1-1	CASSSPGTGIGGTEAFF	TGTGCCAGCAGCAGCCCCGGGACAGGGATTGGAGGCACTGAAGCTTTCTTT
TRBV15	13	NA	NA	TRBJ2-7	CATSTSSVYEQYF	TGTGCCACCAGCACGAGTTCCGTATACGAGCAGTACTTC
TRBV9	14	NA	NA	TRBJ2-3	CASSVEERADTQYF	TGTGCCAGCAGCGTAGAAGAGAGGGCAGATACGCAGTATTTT
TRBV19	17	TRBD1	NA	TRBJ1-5	CASNSPSGGVSNQPQHF	TGTGCCAGTAACTCACCGTCAGGGGGAGTGAGCAATCAGCCCCAGCATTTT
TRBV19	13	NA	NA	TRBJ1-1	CASTRLANTEAFF	TGTGCCAGTACCCGACTGGCGAACACTGAAGCTTTCTTT
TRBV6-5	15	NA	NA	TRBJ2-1	CASSYGGAKYNEQFF	TGTGCCAGCAGTTACGGGGGGGCGAAGTACAATGAGCAGTTCTTC
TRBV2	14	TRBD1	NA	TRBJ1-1	CASIVDRGGTEAFF	TGTGCCAGCATCGTCGACAGGGGAGGCACTGAAGCTTTCTTT
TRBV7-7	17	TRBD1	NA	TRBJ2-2	CASSLERGQGTTGELFF	TGTGCCAGCAGCTTAGAGAGAGGACAGGGCACCACCGGGGAGCTGTTTTTT
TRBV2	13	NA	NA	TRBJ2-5	CASSEAFQETQYF	TGTGCCAGCAGTGAAGCCTTTCAAGAGACCCAGTACTTC
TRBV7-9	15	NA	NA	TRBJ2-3	CASSLVGARTDTQYF	TGTGCCAGCAGCTTAGTGGGGGCGAGGACAGATACGCAGTATTTT
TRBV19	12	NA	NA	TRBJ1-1	CASTDGRGWAFF	TGTGCCAGTACTGATGGCAGGGGATGGGCTTTCTTT
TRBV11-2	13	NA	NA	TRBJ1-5	CASSLAANQPQHF	TGTGCCAGCAGCTTAGCCGCCAATCAGCCCCAGCATTTT
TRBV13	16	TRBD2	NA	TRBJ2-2	CASSPSGRGAAGELFF	TGTGCCAGCAGCCCCTCCGGGCGGGGGGCCGCCGGGGAGCTGTTTTTT
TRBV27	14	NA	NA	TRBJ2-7	CATKKEVTAYEQYF	TGTGCCACTAAAAAGGAGGTAACGGCCTACGAGCAGTACTTC
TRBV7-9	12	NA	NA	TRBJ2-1	CASSLMSNEQFF	TGTGCCAGCAGCTTAATGAGCAATGAGCAGTTCTTC
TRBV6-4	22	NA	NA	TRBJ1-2	CASSDPNFEVPVSHPVVDGYTF	TGTGCCAGCAGTGACCCTAACTTTGAAGTGCCGGTAAGTCACCCAGTCGTTGATGGCTACACCTTC
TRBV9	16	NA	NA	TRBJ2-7	CASSGGIGIASYEQYF	TGTGCCAGCAGCGGAGGGATAGGGATCGCCTCCTACGAGCAGTACTTC
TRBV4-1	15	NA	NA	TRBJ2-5	CASSQVFQGRETQYF	TGCGCCAGCAGCCAAGTGTTTCAGGGTAGGGAGACCCAGTACTTC
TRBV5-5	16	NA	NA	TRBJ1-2	CASSLVGARQSYGYTF	TGTGCCAGCAGCTTGGTGGGGGCCAGACAGTCCTATGGCTACACCTTC
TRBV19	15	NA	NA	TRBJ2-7	CASSIVGGNSYEQYF	TGTGCCAGTAGTATAGTCGGAGGGAACTCCTACGAGCAGTACTTC
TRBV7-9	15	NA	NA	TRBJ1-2	CASSLSGAGSNGYTF	TGTGCCAGCAGCTTATCCGGGGCAGGGTCGAATGGCTACACCTTC
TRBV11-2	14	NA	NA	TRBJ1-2	CASSSNVGVYGYTF	TGTGCCAGCAGCTCAAACGTCGGGGTCTATGGCTACACCTTC
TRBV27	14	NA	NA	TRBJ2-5	CASSFRQAEETQYF	TGTGCCAGCAGTTTTAGGCAGGCGGAGGAGACCCAGTACTTC
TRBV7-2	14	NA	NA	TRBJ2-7	CASSLGIESYEQYF	TGTGCCAGCAGCTTAGGAATAGAGTCCTACGAGCAGTACTTC
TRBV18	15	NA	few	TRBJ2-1	CASSGTPRGYNEQFF	TGTGCCAGCTCAGGGACTCCAAGGGGCTACAATGAGCAGTTCTTC